The 14 T cell receptor beta chains below were found in one sample sequenced in a study of blood T cell repertoires in COVID-19. Data came from immunoSEQ multiplex PCR; TCRdb stores just in-frame clones and leaves some out. The data hold about 170,000 clones, with roughly 85% observed a single time. Sequencing was performed on PBMCs or T cells enriched from blood (not recorded which). These TCRs come from an older woman in a cohort exposed to, infected with or recovered from COVID-19 (not recorded which).

The chain couples TRBV30 to TRBJ2-3; TRBD2 matches 10 bases. Germline V gene sequence: CDR1 GTSNPN, CDR2 SVGIG (reference sequence). The ends lost 5 bases at V and 3 bases at J; junction bases unmatched: 8. The CDR3 consists of 15 residues. The CDR3 region has the DNA TGTGCCTGGTCAACTGGACTAGCGGCAACAGATACGCAGTATTTT. The encoded protein is CAWSTGLAATDTQYF.

V usage is TRBV5-1 and J usage is TRBJ2-5, with 8 bases matching TRBD2. Looked up from germline, CDR1 is SGHRS and CDR2 is YFSETQ. V gave up 3 bases and J gave up 4 bases; unmatched junction bases: 8. The CDR3 runs to 15 residues. CDR3 bases: TGCGCCAGCAGCTCGTTAGCGGGATACCGAGAGACCCAGTACTTC. This translates into CASSSLAGYRETQYF.

The chain employs TRBV3-1 (or the pseudogene TRBV3-2) and TRBJ1-1; 11 bases are shared with TRBD1. The V gene's germline CDR1 is LGHDT and CDR2 YNNKEL (reference sequence). The CDR3 contains 15 residues. V lost 4 bases and J lost 5; bases outside the gene matches: 6. CDR3 region: CASSPRDRGKTEAFF. The CDR3 nucleotides are TGTGCCAGCAGCCCTCGGGACAGGGGGAAGACTGAAGCTTTCTTT.

The rearrangement joins TRBV18 to TRBJ2-1; 7 bases are a match to TRBD1. Trimming removed 3 bases from V and 0 bases from J; junction bases left unmatched: 5. This CDR3 is built from 16 residues. Germline lookup yields CDR1 KGHSH and CDR2 LQKENI. The CDR3 DNA follows: TGTGCCAGCTCACCCCGGGGACAGAGCTCCTACAATGAGCAGTTCTTC. This translates into CASSPRGQSSYNEQFF.

This chain uses TRBV9 with TRBJ1-6; tentative D call: TRBD1 (6 bases). There are 15 residues in the CDR3. The V and J ends lost 1 base and 10 bases respectively, with 15 bases between them. Germline V gene sequence: CDR1 SGDLS, CDR2 YYNGEE. CDR3 bases: TGTGCCAGCAGCGTAAGGCAGGGGACCGGATCACCCCTCCACTTT. Translated: CASSVRQGTGSPLHF.

The sample holds a few counts of this clone. J is TRBJ1-4 and V is TRBV4-3; D not resolved. The V end lost 4 bases, the J end lost 4 bases, and 16 bases lay between the germline ends. Germline V CDR1 and CDR2: LGHNA, YSLEER. This CDR3 is built from 16 residues. The CDR3: CASSPRGGIYNEKLFF. As DNA, the CDR3 is TGCGCCAGCAGCCCCCGTGGAGGGATTTATAATGAAAAACTGTTTTTT.

This sequence joins TRBV28 and TRBJ2-1; 15 bases map to TRBD2. The CDR3 has 16 residues. The germline gives CDR1 MDHEN, CDR2 SYDVKM. The junction had 7 bases not matched to a gene; V was cut back by 5 bases and J by 8 bases. The chain's CDR3 is CASSRTSGRDRDEQFF. Here the CDR3 DNA reads TGTGCCAGCAGTCGGACTAGCGGGAGGGATCGGGATGAGCAGTTCTTC.

This clone showed up just once. The chain joins TRBV28 to TRBJ1-2, with 7 bases lining up with TRBD1. This CDR3 spans 14 amino acids. Germline trimming cut 1 base from V and 4 bases from J; bases unmatched to any gene: 3. Per germline, CDR1 MDHEN and CDR2 SYDVKM. Written as DNA, the CDR3 is TGTGCCAGCAGTTTATACAGGGGCCCCTATGGCTACACCTTC. It encodes CASSLYRGPYGYTF.

V and J are TRBV13 and TRBJ2-7, with 7 bases matching TRBD1. The CDR3 has 14 residues. The V and J ends lost 2 bases and 0 bases, in that order; junction bases with no gene match: 1. CDR1 is PRHDT, CDR2 FYEKMQ, per germline (reference sequence). The CDR3 region is CASSLWDSSYEQYF. CDR3 DNA sequence: TGTGCCAGCAGCTTATGGGACAGCTCCTACGAGCAGTACTTC.

Only one count was recorded for this clone. The rearrangement joins TRBV12-3 or TRBV12-4 to TRBJ1-5; the D gene is possibly TRBD1 (5 bases). V was trimmed by 1 base and J by 9 bases, leaving 7 bases between them. This CDR3 has 12 amino acids. The CDR3 DNA is TGTGCCAGCAGTTTAGTCGGGGGGCCCCAGCATTTT. Amino acids: CASSLVGGPQHF.

The chain uses TRBV4-2 and TRBJ1-2; tentatively, D is TRBD1 (6 bases). Germline CDR1 LGHNA, CDR2 YNFKEQ. Trimming removed 0 bases from V and 8 bases from J, with 16 bases in between. The CDR3 loop spans 15 amino acids. CDR3 DNA sequence: TGTGCCAGCAGCCAAGATCGGGCACAGGGCCGCGGCTACACCTTC. It codes for CASSQDRAQGRGYTF.

This clone was recorded only once. The J gene is TRBJ2-7, the V gene TRBV3-1 (or the pseudogene TRBV3-2); 7 bases agree with TRBD1. Germline CDR1 LGHDT, CDR2 YNNKEL (reference sequence). CDR3 size: 15 residues. V trimming: 2 bases; J trimming: 0 bases; junction bases outside the gene matches: 4. Here the CDR3 reads CASSQQGGPSYEQYF. The CDR3 nucleotides read TGTGCCAGCAGCCAACAAGGGGGCCCCTCCTACGAGCAGTACTTC.

V gene TRBV2 combines with J gene TRBJ1-2, with a weak D call TRBD1 (5 bases). The germline V gene has CDR1 SNHLY and CDR2 FYNNEI. Deletions cut 6 bases from V and 8 bases from J, with 16 bases between. This CDR3 is 13 amino acids long. CDR3 DNA sequence: TGTGCCAGCAGCCCACAACGGGGGGAAGGCTACACCTTC. It specifies CASSPQRGEGYTF.

This clone has only one observation. The V gene is TRBV7-3, the J gene TRBJ2-1; tentative D call: TRBD2 (6 bases). The CDR3 runs 16 residues. CDR1 is SGHTA and CDR2 is FQGTGA in the germline V gene. Trimming left V 0 bases short and J 0 bases short, with 9 bases between. The CDR3 coding sequence is TGTGCCAGCAGCTTAACCCGAGCGGGCTCCTACAATGAGCAGTTCTTC. It is translated as CASSLTRAGSYNEQFF.